This paragraph reports one T cell receptor beta chain. This clone's antigen is unknown. No much larger clone is present one base from it, and per-base qualities are unavailable. At one collaborating source in Seattle, patients were enrolled during active infection and were followed longitudinally through the course of disease. Whole blood was collected in K2EDTA tubes by collaborating institutions according to the institutions' own protocols. For TCRbeta analysis, collaborators shipped samples as frozen whole blood, isolated PBMCs, or DNA extracted from either of those sample types. The immunoSEQ Assay, a bias-controlled multiplex PCR, was used to amplify TCRbeta CDR3 regions from genomic DNA. In the paper's pipeline: Within the assay, amplification of reference gene primers was used to estimate how many nucleated cells each sample contained. To quantify the absolute abundance of each unique TCRbeta CDR3 rearrangement, sequence reads were collapsed and filtered. For each sample, productive Simpson clonality was calculated by taking the square root of Simpson's diversity index across productive rearrangements. What TCRdb holds here is the immuneACCESS table cut down to in-frame rearrangements. Part of the clones is not present; checked against another copy, under half of the missing clones reflect an unresolved V gene, and the others are unexplained. V and J calls plus clone size are reproduced from that table; the DNA served to infer D and trimming. The sample records roughly 300,000 clones, roughly nine tenths of which are singletons. The top ten constitute approximately 12% of the sample.

This sample stems from a study of blood T cell repertoires in COVID-19 (dated by TCRdb to the early 2020s). Study-wide context: Samples from collaborators originated in the United States, Italy and Spain and spanned both the acute and convalescent phases of COVID-19. The material from the prospective study consisted of cDNA or gDNA derived from T cells, B-cell-depleted T cells, or PBMCs. The dataset comprised deeply sampled blood TCRbeta repertoires from subjects exposed to, actively infected with, or recovered from COVID-19. A freely available public database, intended as a resource for researchers studying the immune response to SARS-CoV-2, is where the repertoires were released. Samples were obtained from the ongoing ImmuneRACE study (first 160 participants) and from over 1,000 subjects provided by 6 global collaborators. A de-identified subject ID, COVID-19 status, age in years and sex were almost always included in the sample metadata. Where available, HLA class I and class II types were obtained from metadata supplied by the sample provider rather than from assay-based typing.

What the work shows at the level of the full study, not this receptor alone: How much clinical and demographic metadata was included differed by source and by participant, and the metadata was provided uncurated.

The CDR3 spans 15 residues, from the cysteine through the phenylalanine. Only the CDR3 DNA is retained, 45 bases long and in frame from the first base. V and J are trimmed by 3 bases and 8 bases, and the gene matches miss 6 bases of the junction. Based on the germline V gene, the CDR1 and CDR2 sequences are MNHEY and SVGAGI. The TCR comes from a woman aged 30 to 39 with COVID-19, enrolled during active disease. The chain joins TRBV6-5 to TRBJ1-4; 10 junctional bases match TRBD1. The sequenced sample consisted of peripheral blood. The DNA sequence follows: TGTGCCAGCAGTTATTCCGGGACAGGGGCCGAAAAACTGTTTTTT. The encoded protein is CASSYSGTGAEKLFF.